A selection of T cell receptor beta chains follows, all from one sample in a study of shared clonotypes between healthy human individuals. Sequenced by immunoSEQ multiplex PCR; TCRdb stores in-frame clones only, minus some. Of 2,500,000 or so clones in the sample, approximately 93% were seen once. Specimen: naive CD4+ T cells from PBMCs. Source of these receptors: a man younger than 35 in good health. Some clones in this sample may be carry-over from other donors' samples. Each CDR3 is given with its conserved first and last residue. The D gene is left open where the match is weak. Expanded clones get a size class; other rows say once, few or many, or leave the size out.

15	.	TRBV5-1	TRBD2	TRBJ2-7	TGCGCCAGCAGCAAGGGACTAGCGTACTCCTACGAGCAGTACTTC	CASSKGLAYSYEQYF
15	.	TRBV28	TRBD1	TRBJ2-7	TGTGCCAGCAGTTTCGGGACAGGGGTCCCCTACGAGCAGTACTTC	CASSFGTGVPYEQYF
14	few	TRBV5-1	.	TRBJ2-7	TGCGCCAGCAGCTTGCCCGAGGGAGTAAGCGAGCAGTACTTC	CASSLPEGVSEQYF
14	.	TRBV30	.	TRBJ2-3	TGTGCCTGGAGTTTAGGAGGCGGGACGGATACGCAGTATTTT	CAWSLGGGTDTQYF
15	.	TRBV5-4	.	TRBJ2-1	TGTGCCAGCAGCTTGAAACTAGCAGTTTACAATGAGCAGTTCTTC	CASSLKLAVYNEQFF
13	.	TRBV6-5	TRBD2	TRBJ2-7	TGTGCCAGCAGCTCTAGCGGGAGTTTGGGGCAGTACTTC	CASSSSGSLGQYF
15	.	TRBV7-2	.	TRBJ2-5	TGTGCCAGCAGCGCCCGGTTCGGAGGACAAGAGACCCAGTACTTC	CASSARFGGQETQYF
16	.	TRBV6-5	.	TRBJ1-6	TGTGCCAGCAGTTACGGGTTGGCCTTGGGGGATTCACCCCTCCACTTT	CASSYGLALGDSPLHF
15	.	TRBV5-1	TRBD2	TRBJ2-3	TGCGCCAGCAGCTTGACTGGACTAGTACCAGATACGCAGTATTTT	CASSLTGLVPDTQYF
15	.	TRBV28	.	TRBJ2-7	TGTGCCAGCAGTTCACCCCTTACCGGGGTGTACGAGCAGTACTTC	CASSSPLTGVYEQYF
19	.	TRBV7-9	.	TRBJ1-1	TGTGCCAGCAGCTCCATAGTCGCCCGCGGGACAAGGAGGAACACTGAAGCTTTCTTT	CASSSIVARGTRRNTEAFF
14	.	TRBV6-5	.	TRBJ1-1	TGTGCCAGCAGTTACTCGCCCGAAACCACTGAAGCTTTCTTT	CASSYSPETTEAFF
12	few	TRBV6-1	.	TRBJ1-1	TGTGCCAGCAGTGAATCCTACACTGAAGCTTTCTTT	CASSESYTEAFF
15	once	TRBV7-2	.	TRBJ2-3	TGTGCCAGCAGCCCTATGGGAGGCCCCACAGATACGCAGTATTTT	CASSPMGGPTDTQYF
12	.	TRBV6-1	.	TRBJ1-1	TGTGCCAGCATGGTTAGGGACACTGAAGCTTTCTTT	CASMVRDTEAFF
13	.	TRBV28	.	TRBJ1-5	TGTGCCACCTCCCTGGTATTTAGGAGGACCCAGCATTTT	CATSLVFRRTQHF